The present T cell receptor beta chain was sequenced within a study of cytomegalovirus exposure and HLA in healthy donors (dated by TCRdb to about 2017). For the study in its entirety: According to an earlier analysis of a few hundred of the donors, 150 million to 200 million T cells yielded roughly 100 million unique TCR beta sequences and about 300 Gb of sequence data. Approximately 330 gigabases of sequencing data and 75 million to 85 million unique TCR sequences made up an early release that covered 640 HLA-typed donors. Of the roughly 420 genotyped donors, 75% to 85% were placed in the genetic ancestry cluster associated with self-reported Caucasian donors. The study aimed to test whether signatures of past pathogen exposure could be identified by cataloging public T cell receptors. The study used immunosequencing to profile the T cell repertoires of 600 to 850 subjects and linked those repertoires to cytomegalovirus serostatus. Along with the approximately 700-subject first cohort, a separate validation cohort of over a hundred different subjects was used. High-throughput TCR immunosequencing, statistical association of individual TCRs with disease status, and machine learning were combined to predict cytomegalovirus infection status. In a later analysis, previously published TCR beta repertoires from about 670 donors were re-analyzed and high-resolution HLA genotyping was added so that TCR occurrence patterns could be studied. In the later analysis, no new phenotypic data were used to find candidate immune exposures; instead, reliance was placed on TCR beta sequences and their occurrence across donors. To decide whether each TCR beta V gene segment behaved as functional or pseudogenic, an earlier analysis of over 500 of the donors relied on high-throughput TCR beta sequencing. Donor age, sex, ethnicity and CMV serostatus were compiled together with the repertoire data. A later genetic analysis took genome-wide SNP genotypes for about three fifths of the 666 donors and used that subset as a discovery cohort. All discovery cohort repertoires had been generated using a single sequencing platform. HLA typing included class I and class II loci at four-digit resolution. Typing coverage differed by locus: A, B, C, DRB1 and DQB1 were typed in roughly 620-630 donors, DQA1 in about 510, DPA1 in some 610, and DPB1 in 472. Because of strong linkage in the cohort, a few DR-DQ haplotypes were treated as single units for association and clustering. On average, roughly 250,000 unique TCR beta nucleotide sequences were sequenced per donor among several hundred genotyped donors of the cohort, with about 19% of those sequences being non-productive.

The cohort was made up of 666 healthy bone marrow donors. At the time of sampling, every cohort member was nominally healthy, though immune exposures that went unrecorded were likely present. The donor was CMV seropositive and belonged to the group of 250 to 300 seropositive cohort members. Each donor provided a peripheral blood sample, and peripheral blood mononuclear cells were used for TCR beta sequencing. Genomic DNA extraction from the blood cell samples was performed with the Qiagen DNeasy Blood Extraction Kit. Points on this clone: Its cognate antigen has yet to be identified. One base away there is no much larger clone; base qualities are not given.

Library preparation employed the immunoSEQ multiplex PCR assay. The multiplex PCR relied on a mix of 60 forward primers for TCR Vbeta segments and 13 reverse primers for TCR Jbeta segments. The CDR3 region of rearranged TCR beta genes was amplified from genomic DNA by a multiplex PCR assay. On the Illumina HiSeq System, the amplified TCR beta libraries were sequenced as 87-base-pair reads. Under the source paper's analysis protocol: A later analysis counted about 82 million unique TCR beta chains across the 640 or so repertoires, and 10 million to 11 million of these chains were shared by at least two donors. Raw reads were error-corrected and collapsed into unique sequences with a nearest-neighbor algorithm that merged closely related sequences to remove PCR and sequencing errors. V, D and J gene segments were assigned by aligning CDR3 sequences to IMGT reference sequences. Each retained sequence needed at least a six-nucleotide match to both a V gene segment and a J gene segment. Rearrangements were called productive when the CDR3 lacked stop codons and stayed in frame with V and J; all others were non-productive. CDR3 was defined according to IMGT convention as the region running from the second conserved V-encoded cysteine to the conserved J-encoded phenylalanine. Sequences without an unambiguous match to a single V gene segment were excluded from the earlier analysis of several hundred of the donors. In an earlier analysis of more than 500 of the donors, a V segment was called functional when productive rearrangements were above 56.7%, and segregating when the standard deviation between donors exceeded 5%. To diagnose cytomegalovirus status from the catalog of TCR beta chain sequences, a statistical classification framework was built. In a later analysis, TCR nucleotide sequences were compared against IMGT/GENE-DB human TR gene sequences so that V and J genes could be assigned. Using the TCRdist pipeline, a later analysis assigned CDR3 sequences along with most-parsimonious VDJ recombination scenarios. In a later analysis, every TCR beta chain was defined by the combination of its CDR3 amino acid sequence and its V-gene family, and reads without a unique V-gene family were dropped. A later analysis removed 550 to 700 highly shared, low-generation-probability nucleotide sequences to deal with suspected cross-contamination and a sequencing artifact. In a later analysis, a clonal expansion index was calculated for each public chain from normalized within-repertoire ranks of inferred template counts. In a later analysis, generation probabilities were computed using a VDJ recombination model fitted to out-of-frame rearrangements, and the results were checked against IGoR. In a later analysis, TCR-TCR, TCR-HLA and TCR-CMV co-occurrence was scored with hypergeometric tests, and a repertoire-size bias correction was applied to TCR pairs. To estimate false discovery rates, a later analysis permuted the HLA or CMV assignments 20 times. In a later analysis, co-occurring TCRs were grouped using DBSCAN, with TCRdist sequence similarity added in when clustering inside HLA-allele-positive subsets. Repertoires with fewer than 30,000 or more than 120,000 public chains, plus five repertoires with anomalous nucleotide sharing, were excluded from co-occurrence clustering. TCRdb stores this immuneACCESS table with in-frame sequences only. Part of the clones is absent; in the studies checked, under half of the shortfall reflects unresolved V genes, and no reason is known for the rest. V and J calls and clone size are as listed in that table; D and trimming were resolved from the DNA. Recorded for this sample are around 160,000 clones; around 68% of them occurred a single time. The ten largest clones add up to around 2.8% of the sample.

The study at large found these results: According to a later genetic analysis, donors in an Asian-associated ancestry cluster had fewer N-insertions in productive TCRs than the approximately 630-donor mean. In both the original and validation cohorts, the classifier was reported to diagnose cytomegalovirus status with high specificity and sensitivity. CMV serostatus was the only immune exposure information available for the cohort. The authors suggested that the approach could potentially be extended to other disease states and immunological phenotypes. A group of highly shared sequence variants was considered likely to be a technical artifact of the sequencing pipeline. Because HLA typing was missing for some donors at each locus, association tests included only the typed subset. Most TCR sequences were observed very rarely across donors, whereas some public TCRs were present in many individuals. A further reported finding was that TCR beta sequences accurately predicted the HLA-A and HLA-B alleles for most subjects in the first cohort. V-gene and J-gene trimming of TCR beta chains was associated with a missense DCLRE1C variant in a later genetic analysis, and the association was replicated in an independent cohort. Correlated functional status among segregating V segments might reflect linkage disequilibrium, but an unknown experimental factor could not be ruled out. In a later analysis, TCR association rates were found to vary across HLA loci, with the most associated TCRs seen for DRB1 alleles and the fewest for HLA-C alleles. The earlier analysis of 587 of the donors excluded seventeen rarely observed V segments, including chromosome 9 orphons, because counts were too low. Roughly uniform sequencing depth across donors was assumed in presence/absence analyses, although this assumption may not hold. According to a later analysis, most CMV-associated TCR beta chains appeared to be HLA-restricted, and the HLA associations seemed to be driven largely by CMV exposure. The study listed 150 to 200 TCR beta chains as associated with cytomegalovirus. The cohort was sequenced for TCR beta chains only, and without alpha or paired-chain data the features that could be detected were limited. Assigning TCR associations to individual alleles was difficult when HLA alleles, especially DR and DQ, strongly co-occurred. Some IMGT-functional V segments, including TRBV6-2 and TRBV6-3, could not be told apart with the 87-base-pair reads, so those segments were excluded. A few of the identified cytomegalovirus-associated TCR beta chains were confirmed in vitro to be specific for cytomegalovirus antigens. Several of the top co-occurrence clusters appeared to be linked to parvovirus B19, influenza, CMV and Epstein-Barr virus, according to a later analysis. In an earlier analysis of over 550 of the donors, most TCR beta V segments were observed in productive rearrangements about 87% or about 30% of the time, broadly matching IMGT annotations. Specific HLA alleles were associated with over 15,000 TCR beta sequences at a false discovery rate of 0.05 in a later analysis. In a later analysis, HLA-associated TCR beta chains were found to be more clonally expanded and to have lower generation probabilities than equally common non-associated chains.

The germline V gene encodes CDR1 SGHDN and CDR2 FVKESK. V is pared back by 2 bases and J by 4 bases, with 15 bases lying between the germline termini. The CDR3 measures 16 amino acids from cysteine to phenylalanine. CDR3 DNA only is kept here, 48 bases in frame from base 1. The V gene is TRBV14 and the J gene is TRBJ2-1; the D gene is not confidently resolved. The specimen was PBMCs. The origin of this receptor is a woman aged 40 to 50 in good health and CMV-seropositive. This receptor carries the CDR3 CASSQTGRGGYNEQFF. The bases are TGTGCCAGCAGCCAAACCGGTAGAGGCGGTTACAATGAGCAGTTCTTC.